The next 12 T cell receptor beta chains were all read from a single sample in a study of T cells in Graves' hyperthyroidism and ophthalmopathy (dated 2019 in TCRdb). The library was obtained by multiplex PCR. Sequencer: Illumina HiSeq 2000. Amplification of TCR beta CDR3 regions was carried out from RNA transcripts. The TCR CDR3 was subjected to a first round of RT-PCR using the HTBI primer set and the Qiagen OneStep RT-PCR kit. TCRdb trimmed the raw reads at Q25, called clones with MiXCR and kept productive beta chains. Rows with one shared CDR3 protein collapse into an entry with the most common genes and DNA. The sample table holds hundreds of thousands of distinct CDR3 sequences, of which more than 30% were seen once. The top ten hold 8.9% of the sample. Sequencing was done on a sample of blood. Receptors were obtained from a man younger than 35 with Graves' hyperthyroidism.

This clonotype was seen only once. The J gene is TRBJ2-1, the V gene TRBV19; D is tentatively TRBD1 or TRBD2 (6 bases each). This CDR3 contains 14 residues. Germline V CDR1 and CDR2: LNHDA, SQIVND (reference sequence). Trimming took off 8 bases at V and 7 bases at J, with 18 bases between the two ends. This chain's CDR3 is CASEQGLFRNEQFF. For the CDR3, the DNA is TGTGCCAGTGAACAGGGACTGTTCAGGAATGAGCAGTTCTTC.

The sample holds many counts of this clonotype. The chain links TRBV2 to TRBJ1-1; D uncertain. The CDR3 has 13 residues. The germline V gene encodes CDR1 SNHLY and CDR2 FYNNEI. V gave up 3 bases and J gave up 7 bases, with 12 bases separating them. The CDR3 region has the DNA TGTGCCAGCAGTGATGAGCGGACGGGTGAAGCTTTCTTT. This sequence encodes CASSDERTGEAFF.

In its sample, this clonotype was seen many times. The J gene is TRBJ2-5, the V gene TRBV24-1, with D unresolved. Germline V gene sequence: CDR1 KGHDR, CDR2 SFDVKD. This CDR3 spans 13 amino acids. Trimming shortened V by 1 base and J by 2 bases, and 4 bases separated the two germline ends. CDR3 coding DNA: TGTGCCACCAGTGATTTCCCTCAAGAGACCCAGTACTTC. It translates to CATSDFPQETQYF.

The V call is TRBV29-1, the J call TRBJ2-2, with D tentatively TRBD2 (7 bases). V was cut by 7 bases and J by 5 bases, with 14 bases left in between. The CDR3 loop spans 13 amino acids. Germline CDR1 and CDR2: SQVTM and ANQGSEA. The CDR3 nucleotides are TGCAGCGCTTGGGGGGGCAGAACCGGGGAGCTGTTTTTT. Translating gives CSAWGGRTGELFF.

This chain joins TRBV20-1 and TRBJ1-1; D possibly corresponds to TRBD1 (5 bases). This CDR3 comprises 12 residues. Germline V gene lookup returns CDR1 DFQATT and CDR2 SNEGSKA (reference sequence). The V and J ends lost 7 bases and 6 bases respectively, with 15 bases between them. The DNA for the CDR3 is TGCAGTGTTTGGGGCAGGGTCGCTGAAGCTTTCTTT. This gives the protein CSVWGRVAEAFF.

The table lists this clonotype with a few counts. The rearrangement links TRBV7-3 to TRBJ1-3, with D hard to call. Germline CDR1 is SGHTA and CDR2 is FQGTGA. Trimming pared 3 bases from V and 3 bases from J, leaving 12 bases between. This CDR3 contains 15 residues. This CDR3 reads CASSFGPGYGNTIYF. The CDR3 DNA follows: TGTGCCAGCAGCTTTGGCCCGGGATATGGAAACACCATATATTTT.

On this clonotype itself: This may stem from a read error, because a much larger clone lies one nucleotide away. The J gene is TRBJ2-7, the V gene TRBV10-3, with D maybe TRBD1 (5 bases). The CDR3 contains 15 residues. In germline, CDR1 is ENHRY, CDR2 SYGVKD. The CDR3 region has the DNA TGTGCCTTCAGTGTAGGATCAGGGTTGACCTACGAGCAGTACTTC. The encoded protein is CAFSVGSGLTYEQYF.

This clonotype has just a few counts. This chain connects TRBV2 to TRBJ1-3; 7 nucleotides align to TRBD1. The CDR3 extends over 14 amino acids. Losses at the gene ends were 7 bases for V and 1 base for J; bases not matched to a gene: 4. Per germline, CDR1 SNHLY and CDR2 FYNNEI. The CDR3 protein is CASIGTASGNTIYF. The CDR3 nucleotides are TGTGCCAGCATCGGGACAGCTTCTGGAAACACCATATATTTT.

This clonotype has a count of ten or more. The chain recombines TRBV7-6 with TRBJ1-1; 11 nucleotides match TRBD1. Germline V CDR1 and CDR2: SGHVS, FNYEAQ. This CDR3 is built from 15 residues. J was trimmed by 1 base and V by 5 bases; bases with no gene match: 3. The CDR3 sequence is CASSRDRGTNTEAFF. The CDR3 nucleotides are TGTGCCAGCAGCCGGGACAGGGGGACGAACACTGAAGCTTTCTTT.

Many counts were recorded for this clonotype. The J gene is TRBJ2-5, the V gene TRBV7-6, with TRBD2 as a possible D gene (6 bases). Trimming cost V 6 bases and J 5 bases, with 16 bases left between them. The CDR3 is 14 residues long. The germline CDR1 and CDR2 sequences are SGHVS and FNYEAQ. In nucleotides, the CDR3 is TGTGCCAGCAGATCAGGCGGGACCTATGAGACCCAGTACTTC. Its translation: CASRSGGTYETQYF. Full variable domain (remainder filled in from reference TRBV7-6 and TRBJ2-5): GAGVSQSPRYKVTKRGQDVALRCDPISGHVSLYWYRQALGQGPEFLTYFNYEAQQDKSGLPNDRFSAERPEGSISTLTIQRTEQRDSAMYRCASRSGGTYETQYFGPGTRLLVL.

The V call is TRBV10-3, the J call TRBJ2-7; a weak D match, TRBD2 (5 bases). This CDR3 comprises 14 residues. CDR1 ENHRY and CDR2 SYGVKD come from the germline V gene. Between the trimmed V and J ends, which lost 4 bases and 6 bases, there was a span of 16 bases. The CDR3 reads CAISGREGFGEQYF. CDR3 coding DNA: TGTGCCATCAGTGGGAGAGAGGGATTCGGCGAGCAGTACTTC.

The chain has TRBV11-3 and TRBJ1-4; D not certain. V lost 7 bases to trimming and J lost 5 bases, with 11 bases between them. The CDR3 covers 13 residues. Germline-derived CDR1 and CDR2 are SGHNT and YENEEA. CDR3 residues: CASNPAQNEKLFF. The DNA for the CDR3 is TGTGCCAGCAACCCGGCGCAGAATGAAAAACTGTTTTTT.